This T cell receptor (beta chain) stems from a study of T cell changes during pregnancy in multiple sclerosis. Trimming stripped 3 bases from V and 8 bases from J, with 14 bases between. This CDR3 comprises 13 residues. CDR1 and CDR2 (germline): GTSNPN, SVGIG (reference sequence). Measured with immunoSEQ multiplex PCR; TCRdb has only the in-frame clones, and not every one. Found here are about 32,000 clones, 75% to 95% of them singletons; the top ten hold approximately 3.9%. The clonotype was recovered from a female donor in good health, enrolled as a control in a pregnancy study. This sequence joins TRBV30 and TRBJ2-1; D is possibly TRBD2 (7 bases). Sequencing used CD8+ T cells from peripheral blood mononuclear cells, obtained in the second trimester of pregnancy. CDR3 sequence: CAWSRGGGDEQFF. CDR3 bases: TGTGCCTGGAGCCGAGGCGGGGGCGATGAGCAGTTCTTC.